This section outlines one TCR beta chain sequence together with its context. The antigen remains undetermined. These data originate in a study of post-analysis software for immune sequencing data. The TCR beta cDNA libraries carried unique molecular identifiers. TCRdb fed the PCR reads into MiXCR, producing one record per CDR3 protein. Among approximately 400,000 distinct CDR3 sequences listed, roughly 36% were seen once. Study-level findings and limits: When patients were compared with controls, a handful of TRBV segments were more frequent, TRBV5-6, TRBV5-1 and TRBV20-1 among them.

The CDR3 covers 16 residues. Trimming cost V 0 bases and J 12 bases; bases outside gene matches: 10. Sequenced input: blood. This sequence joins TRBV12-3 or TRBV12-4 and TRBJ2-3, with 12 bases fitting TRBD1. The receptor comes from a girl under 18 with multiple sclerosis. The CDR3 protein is CASSLAWGQGALIQYF. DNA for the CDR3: TGTGCCAGCAGTTTAGCTTGGGGACAGGGGGCGCTCATACAGTATTTT.